This entry lists 32 T cell receptor beta chains sequenced from one sample in a study of cytomegalovirus exposure and HLA in healthy donors. Primers: 60 Vbeta forward and 13 Jbeta reverse. Sequencing was performed with immunoSEQ multiplex PCR; in TCRdb, only in-frame clones are kept and a portion is missing. This listing includes around 75,000 clones. The sequencing sample was made of PBMCs. Receptors originate from a man between 45 and 60 years old in good health and CMV-seropositive.

The chain employs TRBV4-1 and TRBJ2-5; 10 nucleotides align to TRBD1. CDR1 is MGHRA and CDR2 is YSYEKL in the germline V gene. The trim removed 1 base at V and 5 bases at J, leaving 13 bases unmatched. This CDR3 has 18 residues. CDR3 sequence: CASSQGWDRGGLRETQYF. The CDR3 DNA reads as TGCGCCAGCAGCCAAGGCTGGGACAGGGGTGGCCTTCGGGAGACCCAGTACTTC.

This chain connects TRBV11-2 to TRBJ1-5, with TRBD1 matching 10 bases. V trimming: 5 bases; J trimming: 2 bases; junction bases outside the gene matches: 6. CDR1 SGHAT and CDR2 FQNNGV come from the germline V gene. The CDR3 spans 16 residues. The CDR3 DNA sequence: TGTGCCAGCAGCCAGGGGACAGGGGTAGGCAATCAGCCCCAGCATTTT. Its protein product is CASSQGTGVGNQPQHF.

CDR3 sequence: CASRPGTGDTEAFF. DNA of the CDR3: TGTGCCAGTAGACCAGGGACAGGAGACACTGAAGCTTTCTTT. The V gene is TRBV19, the J gene TRBJ1-1; 8 bases fit TRBD1. Per the germline V gene, CDR1 is LNHDA and CDR2 is SQIVND (reference sequence). Trimming took 6 bases from V and 3 from J; bases not matched to a gene: 6. CDR3 size: 14 residues.

V is TRBV11-3 and J is TRBJ1-1, with D possibly being TRBD1 (5 bases). Trimming cost V 0 bases and J 8 bases, with 10 bases left between them. Germline V CDR1 and CDR2: SGHNT, YENEEA. The CDR3 sequence is 13 residues long. DNA for the CDR3: TGTGCCAGCAGCTTAGAAGGGCGGGGCGAAGCTTTCTTT. It codes for CASSLEGRGEAFF.

The chain uses TRBV19 and TRBJ1-4; possibly TRBD1 for D (6 bases). Trimming removed 7 bases at V and 6 bases at J, with 12 bases between. Looked up from germline, CDR1 is LNHDA and CDR2 is SQIVND (reference sequence). This CDR3 is built from 13 residues. The CDR3 DNA follows: TGTGCCAGTAATGGACAGTTACATGAAAAACTGTTTTTT. Its translation: CASNGQLHEKLFF.

As concerns this clone: This CDR3 is also generated by other DNA sequences in the sample. This sequence joins TRBV19 and TRBJ2-3, with 7 bases lining up with TRBD2. The germline CDR1 and CDR2 sequences are LNHDA and SQIVND (reference sequence). The CDR3 is made up of 18 amino acids. CDR3 amino acids: CVSRKLEGLAVSTDTQYF. In nucleotides, the CDR3 is TGTGTCTCCAGGAAGTTGGAGGGTCTAGCGGTTAGCACAGATACGCAGTATTTT.

The chain uses TRBV4-1 and TRBJ2-5; D is unclear. The CDR3 spans 13 residues. V lost 4 bases and J 1 base, leaving 7 bases between the germline ends. The germline V gene has CDR1 MGHRA and CDR2 YSYEKL. CDR3 loop: CASSPVLQETQYF. The CDR3, as DNA: TGCGCCAGCAGCCCGGTGCTCCAAGAGACCCAGTACTTC.

The CDR3 reads CASSVNREGDTEAFF. The CDR3 DNA sequence: TGTGCCAGCAGCGTTAACAGGGAGGGGGACACTGAAGCTTTCTTT. This chain connects TRBV9 to TRBJ1-1; perhaps TRBD1 as D (6 bases). Germline V gene sequence: CDR1 SGDLS, CDR2 YYNGEE. This CDR3 has 15 residues. Trimming cost V 2 bases and J 3 bases, with 14 bases left between them.

The chain uses TRBV6-4 and TRBJ1-1; TRBD1 matches 9 bases. Germline CDR1 and CDR2: MRHNA and SNTAGT. The ends lost 0 bases at V and 1 base at J; junction bases unmatched: 3. The CDR3 contains 16 residues. The chain's CDR3 is CASSDSPGQGNTEAFF. The CDR3 DNA reads as TGTGCCAGCAGTGACTCCCCGGGACAGGGGAACACTGAAGCTTTCTTT.

The chain couples TRBV2 to TRBJ1-4; 7 bases are a match to TRBD1. The V gene's germline CDR1 is SNHLY and CDR2 FYNNEI. This CDR3 comprises 14 residues. Trimming removed 9 bases from V and 0 bases from J; junction bases left unmatched: 4. CDR3 in DNA: TGTGCCAGTCGACAGGGATCAACTAATGAAAAACTGTTTTTT. Translated: CASRQGSTNEKLFF.

The chain recombines TRBV6-5 with TRBJ2-1; 8 bases match TRBD1. The ends lost 4 bases at V and 2 bases at J; junction bases unmatched: 4. The CDR3 is made up of 15 amino acids. Germline CDR1 reads MNHEY; CDR2 reads SVGAGI. The CDR3 loop reads CASSWTGRTYNEQFF. The DNA of the CDR3 is TGTGCCAGCAGTTGGACAGGGAGGACCTACAATGAGCAGTTCTTC.

The chain employs TRBV9 and TRBJ2-5; a weak D match, TRBD2 (5 bases). This CDR3 is built from 13 residues. CDR1 is SGDLS and CDR2 is YYNGEE in the germline V gene. With 0 bases removed from V and 4 bases from J, the gap between germline ends came to 7 bases. The CDR3 nucleotides are TGTGCCAGCAGCGTAGGAGGAGGAGAGACCCAGTACTTC. This codes for CASSVGGGETQYF. Based on the CDR3 plus reference TRBV9 and TRBJ2-5, the full variable domain is DSGVTQTPKHLITATGQRVTLRCSPRSGDLSVYWYQQSLDQGLQFLIQYYNGEERAKGNILERFSAQQFPDLHSELNLSSLELGDSALYFCASSVGGGETQYFGPGTRLLVL.

CDR3 sequence: CASSLAGGDAYGYTF. The DNA of the CDR3 is TGTGCCAGCAGCTTAGCAGGGGGAGACGCCTATGGCTACACCTTC. V and J are TRBV7-2 and TRBJ1-2; D may be TRBD1 (6 bases). The ends were cut back, 0 bases at V and 4 bases at J, with 12 bases in the middle. This CDR3 contains 15 residues. CDR1 SGHTA and CDR2 FQGNSA come from the germline V gene.

J is TRBJ1-3 and V is TRBV12-5; maybe TRBD1 (6 bases). Between the trimmed V and J ends, which lost 4 bases and 0 bases, there was a span of 7 bases. Germline-derived CDR1 and CDR2 are LGHNT and FRNRAP. The CDR3 length is 14 residues. Here the CDR3 reads CASGYRASGNTIYF. CDR3 bases: TGTGCTAGTGGTTACAGGGCCTCTGGAAACACCATATATTTT.

This chain uses TRBV28 with TRBJ2-3, with 10 bases aligning to TRBD1. CDR1 and CDR2 from the germline V gene are MDHEN and SYDVKM. J was trimmed by 5 bases and V by 6 bases; bases with no gene match: 5. The CDR3 extends over 14 amino acids. The CDR3 is CASSRDRGRDTQYF. The CDR3, as DNA: TGTGCCAGCAGCCGAGACAGGGGGCGAGATACGCAGTATTTT.

This chain connects TRBV5-4 to TRBJ2-3; 9 nucleotides match TRBD2. With V trimmed by 4 bases and J by 6 bases, 9 bases remained unmatched. CDR1 SGHNT and CDR2 YYREEE come from the germline V gene (reference sequence). This CDR3 is built from 15 residues. CDR3 DNA sequence: TGTGCCAGCAGCCACACGGGACTAGCTTCTGATACGCAGTATTTT. It translates to CASSHTGLASDTQYF.

This chain joins TRBV6-5 and TRBJ1-5, with D unclear. CDR3 length: 14 residues. Germline CDR1 MNHEY, CDR2 SVGAGI. V was pared by 3 bases and J by 0 bases, with 6 bases between. CDR3 in DNA: TGTGCCAGCAGTTATGGGAGTAGCAATCAGCCCCAGCATTTT. Amino acids: CASSYGSSNQPQHF.

This chain links TRBV9 with TRBJ1-3; possibly TRBD1 for D (6 bases). The CDR3 has 16 residues. The germline CDR1 and CDR2 sequences are SGDLS and YYNGEE. Trimming took 1 base from V and 4 from J, leaving 15 bases between them. The CDR3 here is CASSVMGAEAGNTIYF. CDR3 sequence (DNA): TGTGCCAGCAGCGTAATGGGGGCTGAGGCCGGAAACACCATATATTTT.

The chain combines TRBV28 with TRBJ2-7, with D possibly being TRBD2 (5 bases). The V and J ends lost 1 base and 3 bases respectively, with 25 bases between them. Per the germline V gene, CDR1 is MDHEN and CDR2 is SYDVKM. CDR3 length: 19 residues. This chain's CDR3 is CASSLSAYPGREGDYEQYF. Here the CDR3 DNA reads TGTGCCAGCAGTTTATCCGCCTACCCCGGACGTGAGGGAGACTACGAGCAGTACTTC.

The V call is TRBV6-1, the J call TRBJ1-5; D is perhaps TRBD1 (5 bases). The CDR3 has 14 amino acids. Per germline, CDR1 MNHNS and CDR2 SASEGT. The germline V and J ends were trimmed by 6 bases and 7 bases, with 16 bases remaining between them. CDR3 amino acids: CASSTGVGGQPQHF. The CDR3 DNA sequence: TGTGCCAGCAGCACAGGCGTAGGTGGGCAGCCCCAGCATTTT.

This rearrangement joins TRBV4-1 to TRBJ1-1; D unclear. The CDR3 consists of 14 residues. V was clipped by 3 bases and J by 8 bases, with 16 bases between them. In germline, CDR1 is MGHRA, CDR2 YSYEKL. As DNA, the CDR3 is TGCGCCAGCAGCCACCCTCGGGGTGGACGGGAAGCTTTCTTT. It is translated as CASSHPRGGREAFF.

Here the CDR3 DNA reads TGTGCCACCAGCACGAATACAGGGATCACTGAAGCTTTCTTT. Amino acid sequence: CATSTNTGITEAFF. The chain couples TRBV15 to TRBJ1-1; a weak D match, TRBD1 (6 bases). The germline V gene has CDR1 LNHNV and CDR2 YYDKDF (reference sequence). This CDR3 has 14 amino acids. V lost 4 bases to trimming and J lost 4 bases, with 13 bases between them.

The chain couples TRBV2 to TRBJ1-1; D gene unclear. Germline CDR1 SNHLY, CDR2 FYNNEI. The CDR3 contains 12 residues. V lost 6 bases and J lost 2, with 7 bases in between. The CDR3 loop reads CASRIANTEAFF. CDR3 nucleotides: TGTGCCAGCAGGATAGCTAACACTGAAGCTTTCTTT.

The rearrangement links TRBV9 to TRBJ2-3; perhaps TRBD2 as D (6 bases). The V end was cut by 7 bases, the J end by 0 bases, with 24 bases between. The CDR3 is 18 residues long. The germline V gene encodes CDR1 SGDLS and CDR2 YYNGEE. The CDR3 bases are TGTGCCAGCGCTCGGAGGGGAAGAAACTTGGCTAGCACAGATACGCAGTATTTT. Translation: CASARRGRNLASTDTQYF.

The rearrangement joins TRBV5-6 to TRBJ2-7; 9 nucleotides agree with TRBD2. The CDR3 has 13 residues. Germline CDR1 is SGHDT and CDR2 is YYEEEE. The J segment lost 5 bases and the V segment lost 0 bases, leaving 0 bases of the junction unmatched. Here the CDR3 reads CASSLGGGDEQYV. The CDR3 DNA reads as TGTGCCAGCAGCTTGGGCGGGGGGGACGAGCAGTACGTC.

The gene calls are TRBV6-5 and TRBJ2-3; D perhaps matches TRBD1 (6 bases). Trimming removed 11 bases from V and 6 bases from J, with 15 bases in between. There are 12 residues in the CDR3. CDR1 MNHEY and CDR2 SVGAGI come from the germline V gene. CDR3: CAGIVRGDTQYF. The DNA for the CDR3 is TGTGCCGGCATCGTTAGGGGGGATACGCAGTATTTT.

The V and J genes are TRBV6-1 and TRBJ1-2, with 7 bases fitting TRBD1. CDR3 size: 13 residues. J gave up 8 bases and V 8 bases, and 11 bases lay outside the gene matches. Germline CDR1 MNHNS, CDR2 SASEGT. The CDR3 sequence is CASSLDRVEGYTF. As DNA, the CDR3 is TGTGCCAGCTCCTTAGACAGGGTAGAGGGCTACACCTTC.

The V gene is TRBV6-6, the J gene TRBJ2-7; 7 bases align to TRBD1. The CDR3 contains 16 residues. V trimming: 0 bases; J trimming: 1 base; junction bases outside the gene matches: 6. Germline V gene data show CDR1 as MNHNY and CDR2 as SVGAGI (reference sequence). CDR3 DNA sequence: TGTGCCAGCAGTTACTCGGACAGGAGTGCTTCCTACGAGCAGTACTTC. Its translation: CASSYSDRSASYEQYF.

The chain recombines TRBV10-2 with TRBJ2-5; 8 nucleotides match TRBD1. The CDR3 contains 15 residues. Trimming took 3 bases from V and 1 from J; bases not matched to a gene: 4. Germline lookup yields CDR1 WSHSY and CDR2 SAAADI. DNA for the CDR3: TGCGCCAGCAGTGATCCAGGACAGGGCCAAGAGACCCAGTACTTC. Translated: CASSDPGQGQETQYF.

The rearrangement uses TRBV19 and TRBJ2-7, with TRBD2 identical over 11 bases. The germline CDR1 and CDR2 sequences are LNHDA and SQIVND (reference sequence). The CDR3 totals 15 residues. Trimming took 8 bases from V and 2 from J; bases not matched to a gene: 8. The CDR3 DNA reads as TGTGCCAGTTCTCCGGGACTAGCGGCTCCCTACGAGCAGTACGTC. It encodes CASSPGLAAPYEQYV.

The chain uses TRBV19 and TRBJ2-7; a weak D match, TRBD2 (6 bases). The V end was cut by 10 bases, the J end by 0 bases, with 16 bases between. Per germline, CDR1 LNHDA and CDR2 SQIVND (reference sequence). The CDR3 length is 14 residues. The CDR3 loop reads CATKEGPTSYEQYF. CDR3 nucleotide sequence: TGTGCCACCAAGGAGGGGCCCACCTCCTACGAGCAGTACTTC. Looking up the rest from reference TRBV19 and TRBJ2-7 gives the full variable domain: DGGITQSPKYLFRKEGQNVTLSCEQNLNHDAMYWYRQDPGQGLRLIYYSQIVNDFQKGDIAEGYSVSREKKESFPLTVTSAQKNPTAFYLCATKEGPTSYEQYFGPGTRLTVT.

V usage is TRBV4-1 and J usage is TRBJ2-5, with 8 bases aligning to TRBD1. This CDR3 has 14 amino acids. Germline V gene lookup returns CDR1 MGHRA and CDR2 YSYEKL. Losses at the gene ends were 4 bases for V and 2 bases for J; bases not matched to a gene: 3. CDR3 sequence (DNA): TGCGCCAGCAGCCCGGACAGGGAGCAAGAGACCCAGTACTTC. It codes for CASSPDREQETQYF.